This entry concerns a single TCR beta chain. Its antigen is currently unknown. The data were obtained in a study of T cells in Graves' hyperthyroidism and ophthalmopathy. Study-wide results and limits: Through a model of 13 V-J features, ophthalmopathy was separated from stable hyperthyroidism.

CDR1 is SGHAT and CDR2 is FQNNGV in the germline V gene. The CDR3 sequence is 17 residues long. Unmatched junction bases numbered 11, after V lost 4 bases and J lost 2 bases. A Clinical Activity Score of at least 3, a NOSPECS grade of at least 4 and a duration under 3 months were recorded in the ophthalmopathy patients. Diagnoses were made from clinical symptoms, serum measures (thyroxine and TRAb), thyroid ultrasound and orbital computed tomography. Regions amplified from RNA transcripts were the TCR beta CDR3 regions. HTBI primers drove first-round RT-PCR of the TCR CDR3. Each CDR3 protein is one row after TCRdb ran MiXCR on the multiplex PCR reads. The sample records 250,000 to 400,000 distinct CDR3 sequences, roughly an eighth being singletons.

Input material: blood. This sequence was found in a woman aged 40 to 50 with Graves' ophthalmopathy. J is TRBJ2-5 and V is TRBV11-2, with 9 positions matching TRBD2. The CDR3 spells CASSSLAGDYTQETQYF. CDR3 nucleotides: TGTGCCAGCAGCTCTTTAGCGGGAGATTACACACAAGAGACCCAGTACTTC.